This T cell receptor (beta chain) originates from a study of CD4 T cells in relation to SARS-CoV-2 and coronaviruses. Before the COVID-19 pandemic, during about 2010-2019, CD4+ T cells were taken from unexposed donors. After less than 11 days of culture, CD4+ T cells were isolated. Unexposed-donor CD4+ T cells were probed with SARS-CoV-2 S/N and four cold-coronavirus spikes, cells permitting. Approximately 1.8 million PBMCs per well were cultured with 10 IU/ml IL-2. TCRdb keeps only in-frame clones here, not all; method: immunoSEQ multiplex PCR. The data hold about 26,000 clones, with around 73% observed a single time. Germline assignment: CDR1 ENHRY and CDR2 SYGVKD. The CDR3 consists of 13 residues. V shed 5 bases and J shed 3 bases, with 11 bases lying between them. Concerning this clone: Its antigen is undetermined.

The chain has TRBV10-3 and TRBJ2-7; TRBD1 or TRBD2 may be the D gene (6 bases each). This TCR was recovered from a human donor in good health. Sequenced: CD4+ T cells from PBMCs, cultured in vitro. CDR3 DNA sequence: TGTGCCATCAGTCTAGGGGGGCTCTACGAGCAGTACTTC. Translated: CAISLGGLYEQYF.